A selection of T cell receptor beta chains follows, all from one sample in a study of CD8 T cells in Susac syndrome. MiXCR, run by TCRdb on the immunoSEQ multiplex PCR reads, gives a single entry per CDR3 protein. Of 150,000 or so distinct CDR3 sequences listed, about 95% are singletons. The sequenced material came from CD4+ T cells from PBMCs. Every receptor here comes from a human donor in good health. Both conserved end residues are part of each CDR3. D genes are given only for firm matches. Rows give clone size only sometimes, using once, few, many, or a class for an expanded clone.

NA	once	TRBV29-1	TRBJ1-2	TGCAGCGTTGCCAGGGGATATGGCTACACCTTC	CSVARGYGYTF
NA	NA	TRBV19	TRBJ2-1	TGTGCCAGTAGTATTCCCCAGCCCAATGAGCAGTTCTTC	CASSIPQPNEQFF
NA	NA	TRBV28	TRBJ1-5	TGTGCCAGCAGTTCGGGGGCGTGGGGTCAGCCCCAGCATTTT	CASSSGAWGQPQHF
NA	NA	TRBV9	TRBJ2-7	TGTGCCAGCAGCGTAACAGCACAGGGTTTCGAGCAGTACTTC	CASSVTAQGFEQYF
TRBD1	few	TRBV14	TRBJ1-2	TGTGCCAGCAGCCAAGAGACAGGGGGGTTCAACACCTTC	CASSQETGGFNTF
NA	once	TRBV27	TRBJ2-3	TGTGCCAGTACGAAGACTAGCACAGATACGCAGTATTTT	CASTKTSTDTQYF
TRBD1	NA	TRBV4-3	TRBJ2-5	TGCGCCAGCAGCCAAGTCGGTCGGACAGGGGGTGGTGAGACCCAGTACTTC	CASSQVGRTGGGETQYF
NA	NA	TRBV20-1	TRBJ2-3	TGCAGTGCTAGAGATCTGCAGAGATCTAGCACAGATACGCAGTATTTT	CSARDLQRSSTDTQYF
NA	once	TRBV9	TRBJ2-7	TGTGCCAGCAGCGTTTCTTTGCAGAACTACGAGCAGTACTTC	CASSVSLQNYEQYF
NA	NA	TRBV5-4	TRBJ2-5	TGTGCCAGCAGCCGATACCGGGACACCGAGACCCAGTACTTC	CASSRYRDTETQYF
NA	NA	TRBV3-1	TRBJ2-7	TGTGCCAGCAGCCAAGCAATAGCTACCTACGAGCAGTACTTC	CASSQAIATYEQYF
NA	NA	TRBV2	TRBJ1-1	TGTGCCAGCAACTTAGGGTTGAACACTGAAGCTTTCTTT	CASNLGLNTEAFF
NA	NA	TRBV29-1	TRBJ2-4	TGCAGCGTTGGGCTAGGGCAGGGGGGACCCAAAAACATTCAGTACTTC	CSVGLGQGGPKNIQYF
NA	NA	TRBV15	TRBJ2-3	TGTGCCACCAGCGGCACAGATACGCAGTATTTT	CATSGTDTQYF
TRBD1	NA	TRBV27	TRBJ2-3	TGTGCCAGCAGTTTGTTACAGGGGGCAGATACGCAGTATTTT	CASSLLQGADTQYF
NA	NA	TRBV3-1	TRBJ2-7	TGTGCCAGCAGCCACGCTAGAAGGGGAATCGGCGAGCAGTACTTC	CASSHARRGIGEQYF
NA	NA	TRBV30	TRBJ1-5	TGTGCCTGGAGTCTAATAGGGGGGGTCGGACAGCCCCAGCATTTT	CAWSLIGGVGQPQHF
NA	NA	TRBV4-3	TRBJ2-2	TGCGCCAGCAGCCAAGAGTGGGCGACCGGGGAGCTGTTTTTT	CASSQEWATGELFF
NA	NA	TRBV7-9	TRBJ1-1	TGTGCCAGCAGCTTCGGGACGGAGAACACTGAAGCTTTCTTT	CASSFGTENTEAFF
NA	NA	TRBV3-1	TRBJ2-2	TGTGCCAGCAGCCAGGCCACCCGGGAGCTGTTTTTT	CASSQATRELFF
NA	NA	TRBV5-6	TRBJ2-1	TGTGCCAGCAGCTTGGCCTCCGAGCAGTTCTTC	CASSLASEQFF
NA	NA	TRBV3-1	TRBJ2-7	TGTGCCAGCAGCCCCGGGACTCCTACCTACGAGCAGTACTTC	CASSPGTPTYEQYF